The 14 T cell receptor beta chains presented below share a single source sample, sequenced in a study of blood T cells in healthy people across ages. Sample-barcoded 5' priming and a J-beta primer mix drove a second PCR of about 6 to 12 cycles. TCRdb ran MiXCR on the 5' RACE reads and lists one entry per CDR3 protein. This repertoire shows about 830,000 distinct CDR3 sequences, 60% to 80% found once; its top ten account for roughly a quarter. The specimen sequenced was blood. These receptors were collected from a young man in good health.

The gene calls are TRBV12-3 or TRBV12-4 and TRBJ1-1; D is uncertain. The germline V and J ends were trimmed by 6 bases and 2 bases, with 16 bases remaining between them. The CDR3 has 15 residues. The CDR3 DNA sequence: TGTGCCAGCAGACGCGGTGGCAGGAAAAACACTGAAGCTTTCTTT. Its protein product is CASRRGGRKNTEAFF.

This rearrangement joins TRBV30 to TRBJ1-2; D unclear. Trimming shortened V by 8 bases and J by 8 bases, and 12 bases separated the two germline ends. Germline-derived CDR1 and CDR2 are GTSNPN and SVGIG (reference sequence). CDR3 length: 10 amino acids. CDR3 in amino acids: CALLTGGYTF. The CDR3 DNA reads TGTGCCCTACTAACGGGGGGCTACACCTTC.

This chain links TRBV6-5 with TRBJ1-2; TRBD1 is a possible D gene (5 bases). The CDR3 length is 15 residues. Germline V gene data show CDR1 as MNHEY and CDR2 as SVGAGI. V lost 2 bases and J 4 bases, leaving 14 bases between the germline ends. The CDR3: CASSYGTKGAYGYTF. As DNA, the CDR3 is TGTGCCAGCAGTTACGGCACCAAAGGGGCCTATGGCTACACCTTC.

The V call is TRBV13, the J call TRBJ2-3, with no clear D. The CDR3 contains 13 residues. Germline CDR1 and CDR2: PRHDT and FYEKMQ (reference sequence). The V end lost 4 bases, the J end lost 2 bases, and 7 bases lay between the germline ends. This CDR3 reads CASSSDFTDTQYF. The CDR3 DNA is TGTGCCAGCAGCTCGGATTTCACAGATACGCAGTATTTT.

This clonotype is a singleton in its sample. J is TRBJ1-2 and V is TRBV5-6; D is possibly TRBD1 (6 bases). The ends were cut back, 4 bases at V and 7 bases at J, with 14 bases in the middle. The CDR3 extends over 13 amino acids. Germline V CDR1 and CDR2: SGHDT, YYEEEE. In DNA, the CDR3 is TGTGCCAGCAGCGTGGGGGGGCGCGGTGGCTACACCTTC. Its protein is CASSVGGRGGYTF.

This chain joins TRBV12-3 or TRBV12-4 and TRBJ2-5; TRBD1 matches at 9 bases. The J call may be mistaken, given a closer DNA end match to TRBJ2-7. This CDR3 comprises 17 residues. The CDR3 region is CASSFRAGTGTSYEQYF. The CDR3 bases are TGTGCCAGCAGCTTCCGAGCGGGGACAGGGACTTCCTACGAGCAGTACTTC.

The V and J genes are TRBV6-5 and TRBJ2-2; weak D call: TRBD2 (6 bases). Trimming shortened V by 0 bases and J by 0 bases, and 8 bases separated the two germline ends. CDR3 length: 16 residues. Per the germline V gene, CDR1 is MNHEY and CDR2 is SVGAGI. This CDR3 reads CASSYSWGANTGELFF. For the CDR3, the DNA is TGTGCCAGCAGTTACTCGTGGGGGGCGAACACCGGGGAGCTGTTTTTT.

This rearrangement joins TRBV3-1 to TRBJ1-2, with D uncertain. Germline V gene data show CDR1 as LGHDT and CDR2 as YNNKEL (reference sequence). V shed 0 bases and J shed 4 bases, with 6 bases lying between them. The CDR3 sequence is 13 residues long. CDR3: CASSQDYGYGYTF. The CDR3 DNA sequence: TGTGCCAGCAGCCAAGATTACGGCTATGGCTACACCTTC. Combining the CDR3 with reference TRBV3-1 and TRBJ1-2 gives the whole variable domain DTAVSQTPKYLVTQMGNDKSIKCEQNLGHDTMYWYKQDSKKFLKIMFSYNNKELIINETVPNRFSPKSPDKAHLNLHINSLELGDSAVYFCASSQDYGYGYTFGSGTRLTVV.

The CDR3 region is CSARVSGGLYTDTQYF. CDR3 in DNA: TGCAGTGCTAGAGTTAGCGGGGGACTTTACACAGATACGCAGTATTTT. The chain employs TRBV20-1 and TRBJ2-3; 9 bases match TRBD2. The V and J ends lost 1 base and 2 bases, in that order; junction bases with no gene match: 7. The germline CDR1 and CDR2 sequences are DFQATT and SNEGSKA (reference sequence). The CDR3 totals 16 residues.

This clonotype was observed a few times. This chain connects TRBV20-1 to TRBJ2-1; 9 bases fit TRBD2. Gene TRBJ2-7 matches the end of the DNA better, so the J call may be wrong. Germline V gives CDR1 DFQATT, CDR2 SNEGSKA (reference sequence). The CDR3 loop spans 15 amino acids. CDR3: CSARDASGAYNEQYF. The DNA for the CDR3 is TGCAGTGCTAGAGATGCTAGCGGGGCGTACAATGAGCAGTACTTC.

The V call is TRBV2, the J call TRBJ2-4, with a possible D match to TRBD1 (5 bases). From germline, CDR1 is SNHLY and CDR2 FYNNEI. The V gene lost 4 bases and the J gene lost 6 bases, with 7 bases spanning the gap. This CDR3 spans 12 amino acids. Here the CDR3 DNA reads TGTGCCAGCAGTGCCAGGGTAAACATTCAGTACTTC. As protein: CASSARVNIQYF.

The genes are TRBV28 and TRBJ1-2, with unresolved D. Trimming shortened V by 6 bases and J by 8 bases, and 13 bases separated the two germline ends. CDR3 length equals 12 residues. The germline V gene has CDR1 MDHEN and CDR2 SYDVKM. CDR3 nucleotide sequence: TGTGCCAGCAGCGATGGGATGGAGGGCTACACCTTC. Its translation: CASSDGMEGYTF.

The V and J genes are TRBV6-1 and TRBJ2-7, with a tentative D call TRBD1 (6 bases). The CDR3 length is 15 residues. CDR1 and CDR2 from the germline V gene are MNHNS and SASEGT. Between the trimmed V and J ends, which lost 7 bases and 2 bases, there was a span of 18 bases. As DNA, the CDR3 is TGTGCCAGCACCAGACAGGAGCCTTCGACCTACGAGCAGTACTTC. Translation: CASTRQEPSTYEQYF.

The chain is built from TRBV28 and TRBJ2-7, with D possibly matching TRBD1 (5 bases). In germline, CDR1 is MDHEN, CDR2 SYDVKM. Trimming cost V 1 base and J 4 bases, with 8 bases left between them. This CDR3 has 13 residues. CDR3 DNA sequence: TGTGCCAGCAGTTTATCGACAGCTTACGAGCAGTACTTC. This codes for CASSLSTAYEQYF. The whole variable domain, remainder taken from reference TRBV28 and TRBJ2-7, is DVKVTQSSRYLVKRTGEKVFLECVQDMDHENMFWYRQDPGLGLRLIYFSYDVKMKEKGDIPEGYSVSREKKERFSLILESASTNQTSMYLCASSLSTAYEQYFGPGTRLTVT.